Following are 15 T cell receptor beta chains from one sample sequenced in a study of regulatory T cells in long-lasting Graves disease. Time point here: persistent/refractory GD, antithyroid drugs over 5 years with positive TRAb. The TCR library was prepared using RNA isolated from PBMCs. Both iRepertoire HTBI primers and Arm-PCR of CDR3 regions were used to build the TCR beta libraries. MiXCR, applied by TCRdb to the multiplex PCR reads, yields one record per CDR3 protein. The table includes around 400,000 distinct CDR3 sequences, less than 30% detected once. The input for sequencing was peripheral blood mononuclear cells (PBMCs), taken when the disease was refractory, from a patient treated with antithyroid drugs. The receptors derive from a woman aged 40 to 55 with Graves disease.

The rearrangement uses TRBV28 and TRBJ1-4, with 9 bases matching TRBD1. CDR1 MDHEN and CDR2 SYDVKM come from the germline V gene. The CDR3 loop spans 14 amino acids. J was trimmed by 8 bases and V by 7 bases; bases with no gene match: 8. The CDR3 DNA reads TGTGCCAGCATCAGACAGGGGGTAGGCGAAAAACTGTTTTTT. Protein: CASIRQGVGEKLFF.

This clonotype was counted at least ten times. The chain employs TRBV28 and TRBJ1-4, with TRBD1 as a possible D gene (5 bases). There are 15 residues in the CDR3. Trimming pared 6 bases from V and 8 bases from J, leaving 19 bases between. Germline V gene lookup returns CDR1 MDHEN and CDR2 SYDVKM. The CDR3: CASSPRGAGGEKLFF. The CDR3 DNA sequence: TGTGCCAGCAGCCCCCGGGGCGCTGGGGGAGAAAAACTGTTTTTT.

The rearrangement joins TRBV30 to TRBJ2-7; a possible D gene is TRBD2 (6 bases). V lost 0 bases to trimming and J lost 4 bases, with 16 bases between them. This CDR3 spans 15 amino acids. CDR1 is GTSNPN, CDR2 SVGIG, per germline (reference sequence). The CDR3 DNA reads as TGTGCCTGGAGTGTACGTAGGGGCGCGGGGTACGAGCAGTACTTC. Translation gives CAWSVRRGAGYEQYF.

This clonotype came up a few times. The chain employs TRBV12-3 or TRBV12-4 and TRBJ1-6; D not certain. CDR3 length equals 13 residues. The ends were cut back, 7 bases at V and 3 bases at J, with 7 bases in the middle. CDR3 residues: CASKYLYNSPLHF. As DNA, the CDR3 is TGTGCCAGCAAGTACCTCTATAATTCACCCCTCCACTTT.

J is TRBJ2-1 and V is TRBV11-3, with D perhaps matching TRBD1 (5 bases). Deletions cut 4 bases from V and 4 bases from J, with 14 bases between. Germline V gene sequence: CDR1 SGHNT, CDR2 YENEEA. CDR3 length equals 15 residues. This CDR3 reads CASSWGRGLYNEQFF. The CDR3 nucleotides read TGTGCCAGCAGCTGGGGAAGGGGCCTATACAATGAGCAGTTCTTC. The full variable domain, its missing parts supplied by reference TRBV11-3 and TRBJ2-1, is EAGVVQSPRYKIIEKKQPVAFWCNPISGHNTLYWYLQNLGQGPELLIRYENEEAVDDSQLPKDRFSAERLKGVDSTLKIQPAELGDSAVYLCASSWGRGLYNEQFFGPGTRLTVL.

This chain connects TRBV10-3 to TRBJ1-5, with D possibly TRBD1 on 5 matching bases. The CDR3 is 15 amino acids. Deletions cut 5 bases from V and 7 bases from J, with 18 bases between. Germline V lookup: CDR1 ENHRY, CDR2 SYGVKD. The CDR3 coding sequence is TGTGCCATCAGTACTGCGGGGCCTGCAGGACAGCCCCAGCATTTT. Translating gives CAISTAGPAGQPQHF.

CDR3 region: CASSLETDTEAFF. The DNA for the CDR3 is TGTGCCAGCAGCTTAGAGACAGATACTGAAGCTTTCTTT. The chain uses TRBV7-6 and TRBJ1-1, with a possible D match to TRBD1 (5 bases). CDR1 and CDR2 from the germline V gene are SGHVS and FNYEAQ. Trimming stripped 1 base from V and 5 bases from J, with 8 bases between. The CDR3 contains 13 residues.

The V gene is TRBV12-3 or TRBV12-4, the J gene TRBJ2-7, with TRBD1 matching over 8 bases. V was pared by 4 bases and J by 1 base, with 9 bases of the junction left unmatched. The CDR3 covers 16 residues. The CDR3 spells CASSYTRDRPSYEQYF. DNA of the CDR3: TGTGCCAGCAGTTATACTCGGGACAGGCCATCCTACGAGCAGTACTTC.

This clonotype was detected only a few times. The rearrangement uses TRBV24-1 and TRBJ2-2; 7 bases are shared with TRBD2. CDR3 size: 15 residues. Germline lookup yields CDR1 KGHDR and CDR2 SFDVKD. After removal of 7 bases from V and 3 bases from J, the junction contained 7 bases not matched to a gene. CDR3 region: CATSRAGVDTGELFF. The DNA for the CDR3 is TGTGCCACCAGCCGCGCGGGGGTGGACACCGGGGAGCTGTTTTTT.

This clonotype was recorded many times. V gene TRBV28 combines with J gene TRBJ1-5; no definite D call. The V and J ends lost 11 bases and 2 bases respectively, with 10 bases between them. The germline V gene has CDR1 MDHEN and CDR2 SYDVKM. CDR3 length equals 12 residues. As DNA, the CDR3 is TGTGCCTGCCGACGCGGCAATCAGCCCCAGCATTTT. It encodes CACRRGNQPQHF.

The sample holds a few counts of this clonotype. The V and J genes are TRBV30 and TRBJ2-7, with 9 bases lining up with TRBD1. The germline V gene encodes CDR1 GTSNPN and CDR2 SVGIG (reference sequence). J was trimmed by 9 bases and V by 3 bases; bases with no gene match: 6. This CDR3 comprises 12 residues. The CDR3 DNA is TGTGCCTGGAGGGACAGGGGATTAGGGCAGTACTTC. Protein product: CAWRDRGLGQYF.

At least ten counts were recorded for this clonotype. V is TRBV10-3 and J is TRBJ1-1; unclear D gene. CDR1 and CDR2 from the germline V gene are ENHRY and SYGVKD. V lost 3 bases and J lost 4, with 6 bases in between. The CDR3 covers 12 residues. The CDR3 region is CAISESGTEAFF. Written as DNA, the CDR3 is TGTGCCATCAGTGAATCAGGCACTGAAGCTTTCTTT.

The CDR3 nucleotides read TGTGCCAGCCTCCAGGTGGGGGGCGCAAACGAGCAGTACTTC. This gives the protein CASLQVGGANEQYF. The rearrangement joins TRBV6-1 to TRBJ2-7; possibly TRBD1 or TRBD2 for D (6 bases each). The germline V gene encodes CDR1 MNHNS and CDR2 SASEGT. CDR3 length: 14 amino acids. V dropped 8 bases and J dropped 5 bases, with 19 bases sitting between them.

This sequence joins TRBV27 and TRBJ2-2, with 8 bases lining up with TRBD2. Germline V gene lookup returns CDR1 MNHEY and CDR2 SMNVEV (reference sequence). J gave up 7 bases and V 2 bases, and 9 bases lay outside the gene matches. The length of the CDR3 is 16 residues. CDR3 in DNA: TGTGCCAGCAGTTTAAGGGTCGGGAGGGCCAGCGGGGAGCTGTTTTTT. It codes for CASSLRVGRASGELFF.

Many counts were recorded for this clonotype. V is TRBV2 and J is TRBJ1-2; D gene unclear. The CDR3 extends over 13 amino acids. With 11 bases removed from V and 0 bases from J, the gap between germline ends came to 13 bases. The germline gives CDR1 SNHLY, CDR2 FYNNEI. In nucleotides, the CDR3 is TGTGCCCTTCCCGGAAATCCTAACTATGGCTACACCTTC. Protein: CALPGNPNYGYTF.